This paragraph reports one T cell receptor beta chain. This sample was taken from a study of blood T cell repertoires in COVID-19. Trimming pared 1 base from V and 8 bases from J, leaving 11 bases between. This CDR3 is 14 amino acids long. Germline CDR1 and CDR2: MNHNS and SASEGT. The method was immunoSEQ multiplex PCR; TCRdb's version includes in-frame clones alone and lacks a portion of them. This sample has some 150,000 clones, with roughly 87% found just once. The clonotype originates from a woman in her forties or fifties with acute or convalescent COVID-19. The sample comprised peripheral blood. The chain is built from TRBV6-1 and TRBJ2-2; tentative D call: TRBD2 (6 bases). The CDR3 DNA follows: TGTGCCAGCAGTGAAGTTCGCGGGGAGGGGGAGCTGTTTTTT. It translates to CASSEVRGEGELFF.